These T cell receptor beta chains were read from a single sample in a study of regulatory T cells in long-lasting Graves disease. TCRdb called the multiplex PCR reads again in MiXCR, with one record for every CDR3 protein. The top ten hold around three fifths of the sample, which has about 290,000 distinct CDR3 sequences, more than 20% seen once. The source was peripheral blood mononuclear cells (PBMCs), collected when the disease was refractory, from a patient treated with antithyroid drugs. The receptors derive from a female donor with Graves disease. CDR3s include the opening cysteine and the closing phenylalanine or tryptophan. D genes are given only for firm matches. A row's size may be missing; if present it is once, few, many or a size class.

TRBV20-1	TRBJ2-7	NA	many	TGCAGTGCTACCGGGAGAGTTGGCGAGCAGTACTTC	CSATGRVGEQYF
TRBV11-2	TRBJ1-2	TRBD1	many	TGTGCCAGCAGCCAACAGGGGGCATGGGGCTACACCTTC	CASSQQGAWGYTF
TRBV7-9	TRBJ2-2	NA	NA	TGTGCCAGCACGACAGAGGACACCGGGGAGCTGTTTTTT	CASTTEDTGELFF
TRBV7-2	TRBJ1-5	TRBD1	few	TGTGCCAGCAGCTTAGGACGTCGACAGGGTGGGGTCAATCAGCCCCAGCATTTT	CASSLGRRQGGVNQPQHF
TRBV6-4	TRBJ2-7	NA	NA	TGTGCCAGCAGCCGCACAGCGGCCGAGCAGTACTTC	CASSRTAAEQYF
TRBV18	TRBJ1-1	NA	many	TGTGCCAGCTCACCAACCAGGGACGAAGTGGCTTTCTTT	CASSPTRDEVAFF
TRBV10-3	TRBJ1-1	NA	few	TGTGCCACTCAGGACGGTAACACTGAAGCTTTCTTT	CATQDGNTEAFF
TRBV18	TRBJ1-1	NA	few	TGTGCCAGCTCACCAGGGAGGGAAGGTGAAGCTTTCTTT	CASSPGREGEAFF
TRBV7-2	TRBJ2-7	TRBD1	many	TGTGCCAGCAGCGCCTGGACAGGGGGCGGGTACGAGCAGTACTTC	CASSAWTGGGYEQYF
TRBV7-8	TRBJ2-7	TRBD2	NA	TGTGCCAGCAGCTTTGGGACTAGCGGGACTTACGAGCAGTACTTC	CASSFGTSGTYEQYF
TRBV20-1	TRBJ2-5	NA	many	TGCAGTGCTTACAGGTCCACGGGAGAGACCCAGTACTTC	CSAYRSTGETQYF
TRBV9	TRBJ2-3	NA	few	TGTGCCAGCAGCTTTAGCTGGGGCACAGATACGCAGTATTTT	CASSFSWGTDTQYF
TRBV7-9	TRBJ1-4	TRBD1	many	TGTGCCAGCAGCTTTGACAGGGATAATGAAAAACTGTTTTTT	CASSFDRDNEKLFF
TRBV7-2	TRBJ2-2	TRBD2	NA	TGTGCCAGCAGAAAGGAAGTGGGCGGGAGTTTGTTTAACGGGGAGCTGTTTTTT	CASRKEVGGSLFNGELFF
TRBV7-2	TRBJ2-7	TRBD2	once	TGTGCCAGCAGCTCCACTAGCGGGAGGTCCTACGAGCAGTACTTC	CASSSTSGRSYEQYF
TRBV15	TRBJ2-6	NA	many	TGTGCCACCAGCAGGGGAAGGGGCGCCAACGTCCTGACTTTC	CATSRGRGANVLTF
TRBV12-5	TRBJ2-3	TRBD2	NA	TGTGCTAGTGGTTTCGGGGGGACTAGCGGTACAGATACGCAGTATTTT	CASGFGGTSGTDTQYF
TRBV6-2/TRBV6-3	TRBJ2-7	TRBD2	few	TGTGCCAGCAGTTACCCGGGGCGGGGCGGGAGAACCCCTAGCTCCTACGAGCAGTACTTC	CASSYPGRGGRTPSSYEQYF
TRBV6-1	TRBJ2-6	NA	NA	TGTGCCAGCAGTGATGTGGGGCACGTAACTTTGTCTGGGGCCAACGTCCTGACTTTC	CASSDVGHVTLSGANVLTF
TRBV6-2/TRBV6-3	TRBJ1-6	NA	NA	TGTGCCAGCAGCTGGGCCGGCGGCCAGCTTAATTCACCCCTCCACTTT	CASSWAGGQLNSPLHF
TRBV7-9	TRBJ2-7	NA	few	TGTGCCAGCAGCCGACTCAGGGGAGGCTACGAGCAGTACTTC	CASSRLRGGYEQYF
TRBV7-2	TRBJ2-4	TRBD2	NA	TGTGCCAGCTCCGGGACTAGCGGGACCTGGGGCATTCAGTACTTC	CASSGTSGTWGIQYF
TRBV5-1	TRBJ2-7	NA	once	TGCGCCAGCAGCTTGGACCAGGGTGGGTTTTACGAGCGGTACTTC	CASSLDQGGFYERYF
TRBV6-1	TRBJ1-2	NA	many	TGTGCCAGCAGTAACTCGGACGGGCCCCTCTATGGCTACACCTTC	CASSNSDGPLYGYTF
TRBV5-1	TRBJ2-2	NA	NA	TGCGCCAGCAGCTTGGTCTTGGGTTCCGGGGAGCTGTTTTTT	CASSLVLGSGELFF
TRBV29-1	TRBJ2-2	NA	few	TGCAGCGTTGAAGATGTGGCCGGGGAGCTGTTTTTT	CSVEDVAGELFF
TRBV15	TRBJ1-2	TRBD1	NA	TGTGCCACCAAGACGACAGGGTCCTATGGCTACACCTTC	CATKTTGSYGYTF
TRBV5-1	TRBJ2-7	TRBD1	NA	TGCGCCAGCAGCTTGTTTGGACAGGGCCACGAGCAGTACTTC	CASSLFGQGHEQYF
TRBV28	TRBJ2-5	TRBD2	many	TGTGCCAGCAGTCTTCTGCTAGCGGGAGGGGCGCGATGGGGAGAGACCCAGTACTTC	CASSLLLAGGARWGETQYF
TRBV28	TRBJ1-1	NA	many	TGTGCCAGCACCGGACCCGGGACGGGAATGAACACTGAAGCTTTCTTT	CASTGPGTGMNTEAFF
TRBV16	TRBJ1-5	NA	many	TGTGCCAGCAGCCTAAGGGTGCAGCCCCAGCATTTT	CASSLRVQPQHF
TRBV2	TRBJ1-4	NA	many	TGTGCCAGCAGTTCAATTGGCGAAAAACTGTTTTTT	CASSSIGEKLFF
TRBV18	TRBJ1-1	TRBD1	NA	TGTGCCAGCTCACCCTCAGGGGGGGATTGGGAAGCTTTCTTT	CASSPSGGDWEAFF
TRBV20-1	TRBJ1-2	NA	many	TGCGCAGAGGGGGACCCTAACTATGGCTACACCTTC	CAEGDPNYGYTF
TRBV7-2	TRBJ2-2	NA	many	TGTGCCAGCAGCCTAGTGGCAGGGATTACCGGGGAGCTGTTTTTT	CASSLVAGITGELFF
TRBV12-3/TRBV12-4	TRBJ1-6	NA	NA	TGTGCCAGCAATCCCCTCGGGGGATCACCCCCCCACTTT	CASNPLGGSPPHF